Listed below are T cell receptor beta chains from one sample, sequenced in a study of blood T cell repertoires in COVID-19. The method was immunoSEQ multiplex PCR; TCRdb's version includes in-frame clones alone and lacks a portion of them. The sample consists of 270,000 or so clones, about nine tenths of them appearing once. Sample: peripheral blood. The receptors here all came from a woman in her twenties or thirties with active or convalescent COVID-19. CDR3s include the opening cysteine and the closing phenylalanine or tryptophan. A D gene is named only where the DNA matches it firmly. Clone size is stated in some rows and not others, as once, few, many or a class when expanded.

TRBJ2-7 NA NA TRBV6-2/TRBV6-3 14 CASSPRALLYEQYF TGTGCCAGCAGCCCCAGGGCGCTACTCTACGAGCAGTACTTC
TRBJ2-3 NA TRBD2 TRBV5-1 16 CASSWGDRGDTDTQYF TGCGCCAGCAGCTGGGGCGACCGGGGGGATACAGATACGCAGTATTTT
TRBJ2-7 NA NA TRBV11-2 15 CASSLRVGPSYEQYF TGTGCCAGCAGCTTGCGGGTTGGGCCTTCCTACGAGCAGTACTTC
TRBJ1-2 NA NA TRBV7-2 13 CASSLPSGDGYTF TGTGCCAGCAGCTTACCGTCAGGGGATGGCTACACCTTC
TRBJ2-5 NA TRBD2 TRBV19 18 CASSDGLAGGGYQETQYF TGTGCCAGTAGCGACGGACTAGCGGGGGGCGGGTACCAAGAGACCCAGTACTTC
TRBJ2-2 NA TRBD1 TRBV9 16 CASSYGTGGRTGELFF TGTGCCAGCAGCTACGGGACAGGGGGCCGGACCGGGGAGCTGTTTTTT
TRBJ2-7 once TRBD1 TRBV30 13 CAWRKGASDEQYF TGTGCCTGGAGGAAGGGGGCGTCCGACGAGCAGTACTTC
TRBJ1-1 NA TRBD1 TRBV6-5 15 CASSRRQGPYTEAFF TGTGCCAGCAGTAGGAGACAGGGGCCGTACACTGAAGCTTTCTTT
TRBJ1-1 NA NA TRBV19 15 CASSILWGANTEAFF TGTGCCAGTAGTATATTGTGGGGCGCGAACACTGAAGCTTTCTTT
TRBJ1-5 NA NA TRBV27 15 CASSLWAADNQPQHF TGTGCCAGCAGTTTATGGGCAGCCGACAATCAGCCCCAGCATTTT
TRBJ2-1 NA NA TRBV19 12 CASSIGDSGPFF TGTGCCAGTAGTATAGGCGACTCGGGTCCGTTCTTC
TRBJ2-7 few TRBD2 TRBV18 13 CASSPGGGYEQYF TGTGCCAGCTCGCCCGGCGGGGGGTACGAGCAGTACTTC
TRBJ2-7 NA TRBD1 TRBV15 14 CATSTGTGGVEQYF TGTGCCACCAGCACAGGGACAGGGGGCGTCGAGCAGTACTTC
TRBJ2-7 NA NA TRBV28 13 CAAAVGGLHEQYF TGTGCAGCAGCGGTCGGGGGGCTCCACGAGCAGTACTTC
TRBJ1-1 NA TRBD1 TRBV2 11 CASSRTGEAFF TGTGCCAGCAGTCGGACAGGGGAAGCTTTCTTT
TRBJ1-5 NA NA TRBV20-1 12 CSASEGSQPQHF TGCAGTGCTAGTGAAGGGAGTCAGCCCCAGCATTTT
TRBJ2-2 NA NA TRBV10-1 11 CASSRVGELFF TGCGCCAGCAGCAGGGTCGGGGAGCTGTTTTTT
TRBJ2-1 NA TRBD1 TRBV24-1 17 CATSDNTGGPRHNEQFF TGTGCCACCAGTGACAACACAGGGGGCCCTAGGCACAATGAGCAGTTCTTC
TRBJ2-1 NA TRBD1 TRBV24-1 15 CATSDPNRGSDEQFF TGTGCCACCAGTGATCCGAACAGGGGATCAGATGAGCAGTTCTTC
TRBJ1-5 NA NA TRBV30 13 CAWSVERGQPQHF TGTGCCTGGAGTGTGGAAAGGGGACAGCCCCAGCATTTT
TRBJ2-1 NA TRBD1 TRBV6-5 15 CASSSRDSYYNEQFF TGTGCCAGCAGTTCCCGGGACAGTTATTACAATGAGCAGTTCTTC
TRBJ1-2 NA TRBD1 TRBV5-6 15 CASSPRQGASYGYTF TGTGCCAGCAGTCCCCGACAGGGGGCATCCTATGGCTACACCTTC
TRBJ1-2 NA NA TRBV4-3 17 CASSQGNRGRGSYGYTF TGCGCCAGCAGCCAAGGGAATCGTGGCAGGGGTTCCTATGGCTACACCTTC